Listed below are T cell receptor beta chains from one sample, sequenced in a study of blood T cell repertoires in COVID-19. Some clones are missing from TCRdb's copy, which holds only in-frame ones; the method was immunoSEQ multiplex PCR. The table includes 300,000 to 350,000 clones, about nine tenths detected once. The sequenced sample was peripheral blood. The receptor source for this set is a man aged 25-45 years with COVID-19, enrolled during active disease. Each CDR3 is given with its conserved first and last residue. A D gene is named only where the DNA matches it firmly. A row's size may be missing; if present it is once, few, many or a size class.

TRBV4-2	NA	TRBJ1-1	NA	TGTGCCAGCAGCCAACCAGGGTTAGACACTGAAGCTTTCTTT	CASSQPGLDTEAFF
TRBV7-2	NA	TRBJ1-6	TRBD1	TGTGCCAGCAGCTTAAAACCCCTGACAGGGGATGGGAGTTCACCCCTCCACTTT	CASSLKPLTGDGSSPLHF
TRBV7-3	NA	TRBJ1-5	TRBD1	TGTGCCAGCAGCCGACAGGGGGACAATCAGCCCCAGCATTTT	CASSRQGDNQPQHF
TRBV27	NA	TRBJ2-3	TRBD2	TGTGCCAGCGTTCACCTGGGCGGGCGGGGGGTCACAGATACGCAGTATTTT	CASVHLGGRGVTDTQYF
TRBV6-4	NA	TRBJ2-3	TRBD2	TGTGCCAGCAGTGCGGTAGCGGGAGGCACAGATACGCAGTATTTT	CASSAVAGGTDTQYF
TRBV18	NA	TRBJ2-7	TRBD1	TGTGCCAGCTCGCAGGCACAGGGGGCGCGATACGAGCAGTACTTC	CASSQAQGARYEQYF
TRBV19	NA	TRBJ1-2	NA	TGTGCCAGTAGCCGGACAGCTACAAATCACTATAACTATGGCTACACCTTC	CASSRTATNHYNYGYTF
TRBV12-3/TRBV12-4	NA	TRBJ2-4	NA	TGTGCCAGCAGTCAGGAAAACATTCAGTACTTC	CASSQENIQYF
TRBV6-5	NA	TRBJ1-5	TRBD1	TGTGCCAGCAGTATACTACAGGGGCAGCCCCAGCATTTT	CASSILQGQPQHF
TRBV29-1	NA	TRBJ1-3	NA	TGCAGCGTCCTAGCGAGCTCTGGAAACACCATATATTTT	CSVLASSGNTIYF
TRBV11-2	NA	TRBJ2-3	TRBD2	TGTGCCAGCAGCTTCCTAGCGGGAGGGACAGATACGCAGTATTTT	CASSFLAGGTDTQYF
TRBV30	NA	TRBJ2-7	TRBD1	TGTGCCTGGGGCCGACAGGGGAGCTCCTACGAGCAGTACTTC	CAWGRQGSSYEQYF
TRBV5-1	NA	TRBJ2-2	TRBD1	TGCGCCAGCAGCTTGGGGGACAGCACCGGGGAGCTGTTTTTT	CASSLGDSTGELFF
TRBV11-2	once	TRBJ1-2	TRBD1	TGTGCCAGCAGCTTAGAGGGACAGGGAAACTATGGCTACACCTTC	CASSLEGQGNYGYTF
TRBV23-1	NA	TRBJ2-7	NA	TGCGCCAGCAGTCAATCTCACAGTCGGTCCTACGAGCAGTACTTC	CASSQSHSRSYEQYF
TRBV21-1	NA	TRBJ1-2	NA	TGTGCCAGCAGCACTTGGACAGGCTTCAACTATGGCTACACCTTC	CASSTWTGFNYGYTF
TRBV4-1	few	TRBJ1-5	NA	TGCGCCAGCAGCCAAGATACGGGGGGCCGAAGTCAGCCCCAGCATTTT	CASSQDTGGRSQPQHF
TRBV6-2/TRBV6-3	NA	TRBJ2-1	NA	TGTGCCAGCAGTTACGCACTAGCACCCCTGGGGAATGAGCAGTTCTTC	CASSYALAPLGNEQFF
TRBV4-3	NA	TRBJ1-5	NA	TGCGCCAGCAGCCAAGAACCGGGATTTGATCAGCCCCAGCATTTT	CASSQEPGFDQPQHF
TRBV2	NA	TRBJ1-4	NA	TGTGCCAGCAGCAGGGAACAGGCGAATGAAAAACTGTTTTTT	CASSREQANEKLFF
TRBV3-1/TRBV3-2	NA	TRBJ2-7	TRBD1	TGTGCCAGCAGCCTCTCGTCCAACCGGGACAGGCCCTACGAGCAGTACTTC	CASSLSSNRDRPYEQYF
TRBV7-8	NA	TRBJ1-1	NA	TGTGCCAGCAGCTTGGGGCTGGTTTTGGACACTGAAGCTTTCTTT	CASSLGLVLDTEAFF
TRBV7-3	NA	TRBJ2-3	NA	TGTGCCAGCAGCTCCGAGAGCACAGATACGCAGTATTTT	CASSSESTDTQYF
TRBV7-2	many	TRBJ2-1	NA	TGTGCCAGCAGCTTAGGCCTAGGCCCTGAGCAGTTCTTC	CASSLGLGPEQFF
TRBV11-3	few	TRBJ2-1	NA	TGTGCCAGCAGCTTTGTTACATACAATGAGCAGTTCTTC	CASSFVTYNEQFF
TRBV6-5	once	TRBJ1-1	NA	TGTGCCAGCAGTAAACGTAGGGGCGGTGTAAGTGCTTTCTTT	CASSKRRGGVSAFF
TRBV28	NA	TRBJ2-5	NA	TGTGCCAGCAGCGTTCCTCAGCGACCCTACCAAGAGACCCAGTACTTC	CASSVPQRPYQETQYF
TRBV24-1	NA	TRBJ2-7	NA	TGTGCCACCAGTCCAGGGGGGTCCTACGAGCAGTACTTC	CATSPGGSYEQYF
TRBV15	NA	TRBJ1-5	NA	TGTGCCACCAGCAGAGATGCCAGGGCAAGCAATCAGCCCCAGCATTTT	CATSRDARASNQPQHF
TRBV19	NA	TRBJ1-5	TRBD1	TGTGCCAGTAGTACCTATAGACAGGGGAGTCTTCAGCCCCAGCATTTT	CASSTYRQGSLQPQHF
TRBV18	NA	TRBJ2-5	NA	TGTGCCAGCTCACCACTTCCTCAGGGGAGTGAAGAGACCCAGTACTTC	CASSPLPQGSEETQYF
TRBV11-1	NA	TRBJ2-7	TRBD1	TGTGCCAGCAGCTTCGACAGGGCTCCACAGGTCTACGAGCAGTACTTC	CASSFDRAPQVYEQYF
TRBV5-4	NA	TRBJ1-2	TRBD1	TGTGCCAGCAGCCAGCAAGGGACAGGTTATGGCTACACCTTC	CASSQQGTGYGYTF
TRBV5-1	NA	TRBJ1-1	NA	TGCGCCAGCGGCCCTAGGGGCCGGGGGGACACTGAAGCTTTCTTT	CASGPRGRGDTEAFF
TRBV27	once	TRBJ1-1	TRBD1	TGTGCCAGCAGTGTCCGACAGGGACGGGTCACTGAAGCTTTCTTT	CASSVRQGRVTEAFF
TRBV7-2	NA	TRBJ2-7	NA	TGTGCCAGCAGCTCTCGTGAGGGGACTTGGGACGAGCAGTACTTC	CASSSREGTWDEQYF
TRBV15	NA	TRBJ2-3	TRBD2	TGTGCCACCAGTCCCGACGCGGGACTAGCGGCGAGGGATACGCAGTATTTT	CATSPDAGLAARDTQYF
TRBV3-1/TRBV3-2	NA	TRBJ2-5	TRBD2	TGTGCCAGCAGCCAAGAAGCATTATGGCTAGCGGGGGGACCAGAGACCCAGTACTTC	CASSQEALWLAGGPETQYF
TRBV28	NA	TRBJ1-2	TRBD1	TGTGCCAGCAGTTCCCCGGGACAGGACCGCCGCCGTTTCTATGGCTACACCTTC	CASSSPGQDRRRFYGYTF
TRBV18	NA	TRBJ2-3	NA	TGTGCCAGCTCACCATACATGATCACAGATACGCAGTATTTT	CASSPYMITDTQYF
TRBV19	NA	TRBJ1-4	NA	TGTGCCAGTAGTCAGGGCAGGGATAATGAAAAACTGTTTTTT	CASSQGRDNEKLFF
TRBV5-4	NA	TRBJ2-1	NA	TGTGCCAGCAGCGCTTACGTAGCAGGGGCCTACAATGAGCAGTTCTTC	CASSAYVAGAYNEQFF
TRBV24-1	NA	TRBJ2-3	TRBD1	TGTGCCACCAGTGAGGGACAGGGTCCAGATACGCAGTATTTT	CATSEGQGPDTQYF
TRBV5-1	NA	TRBJ1-3	NA	TGCGCCAGCAGCCCGGGTGGTTCTGGAAACACCATATATTTT	CASSPGGSGNTIYF